This TCR beta chain comes out of a study of cytotoxic CD8 clonotypes in ibrutinib-treated CLL. This CDR3 comprises 13 residues. With 4 bases removed from V and 4 bases from J, the gap between germline ends came to 11 bases. CDR1 is SQVTM, CDR2 ANQGSEA, per germline. Here immunoSEQ multiplex PCR was the method, and the copy in TCRdb shows in-frame clones only, minus some. This table has about 330,000 clones, 60% to 80% appearing once. The rearrangement uses TRBV29-1 and TRBJ1-5; D is possibly TRBD1 (5 bases). The specimen comprised PBMCs, sampled after 36 months of ibrutinib treatment. The clonotype originates from a human donor with chronic lymphocytic leukemia. CDR3 in amino acids: CSVVMGTNQPQHF. The CDR3 DNA reads as TGCAGCGTTGTGATGGGGACTAATCAGCCCCAGCATTTT.